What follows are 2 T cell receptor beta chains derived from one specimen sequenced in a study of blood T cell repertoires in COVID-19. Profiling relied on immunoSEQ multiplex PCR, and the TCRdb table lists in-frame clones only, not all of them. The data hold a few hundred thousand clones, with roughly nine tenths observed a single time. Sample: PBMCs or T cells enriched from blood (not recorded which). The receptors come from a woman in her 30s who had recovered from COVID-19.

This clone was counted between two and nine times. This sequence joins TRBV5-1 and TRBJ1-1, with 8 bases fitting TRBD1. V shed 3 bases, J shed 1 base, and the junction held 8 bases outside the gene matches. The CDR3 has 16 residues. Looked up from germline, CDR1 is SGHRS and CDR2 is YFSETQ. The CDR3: CASSWNGQGTNTEAFF. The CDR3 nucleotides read TGCGCCAGCAGCTGGAACGGACAGGGAACGAACACTGAAGCTTTCTTT.

The CDR3 here is CASSLEEGASYGYTF. In DNA, the CDR3 is TGTGCCAGCTCCCTAGAGGAGGGGGCTAGTTATGGCTACACCTTC. This chain links TRBV18 with TRBJ1-2; 7 positions agree with TRBD1. CDR3 length: 15 amino acids. V dropped 6 bases and J dropped 5; count of bases not matched to a gene: 12. The germline V gene encodes CDR1 KGHSH and CDR2 LQKENI.